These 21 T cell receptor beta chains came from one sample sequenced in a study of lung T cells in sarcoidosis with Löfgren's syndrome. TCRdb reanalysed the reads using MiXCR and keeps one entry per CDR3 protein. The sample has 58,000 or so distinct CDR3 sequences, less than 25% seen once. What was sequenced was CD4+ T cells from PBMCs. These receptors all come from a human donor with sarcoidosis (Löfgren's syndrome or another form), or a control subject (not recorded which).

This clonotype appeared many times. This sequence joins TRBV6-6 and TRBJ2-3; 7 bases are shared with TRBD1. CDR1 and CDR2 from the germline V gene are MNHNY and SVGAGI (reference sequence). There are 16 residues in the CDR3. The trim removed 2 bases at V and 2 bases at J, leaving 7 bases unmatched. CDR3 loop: CASSYATGALTDTQYF. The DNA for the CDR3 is TGTGCCAGCAGTTACGCAACAGGGGCCCTCACAGATACGCAGTATTTT.

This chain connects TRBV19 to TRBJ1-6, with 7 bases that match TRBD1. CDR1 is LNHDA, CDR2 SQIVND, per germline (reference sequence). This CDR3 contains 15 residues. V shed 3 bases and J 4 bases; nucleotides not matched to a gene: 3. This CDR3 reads CASSITGQYNSPLHF. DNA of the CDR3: TGTGCCAGTAGTATCACGGGACAGTATAATTCACCCCTCCACTTT.

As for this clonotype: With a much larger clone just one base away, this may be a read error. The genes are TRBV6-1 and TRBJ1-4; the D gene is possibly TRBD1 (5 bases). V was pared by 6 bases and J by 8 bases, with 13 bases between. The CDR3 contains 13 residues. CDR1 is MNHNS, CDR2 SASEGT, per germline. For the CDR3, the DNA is TGTGCCAGCAGGCGTCGGGGCAGGGAAAAACTGTTTTTT. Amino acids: CASRRRGREKLFF.

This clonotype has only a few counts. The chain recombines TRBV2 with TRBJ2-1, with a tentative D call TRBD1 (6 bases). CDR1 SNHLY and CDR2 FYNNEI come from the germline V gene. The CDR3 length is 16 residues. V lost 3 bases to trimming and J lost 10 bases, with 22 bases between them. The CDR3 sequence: CASSDPLDRPRGEQFF. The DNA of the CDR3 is TGTGCCAGCAGTGATCCACTAGACAGGCCAAGGGGCGAGCAGTTCTTC.

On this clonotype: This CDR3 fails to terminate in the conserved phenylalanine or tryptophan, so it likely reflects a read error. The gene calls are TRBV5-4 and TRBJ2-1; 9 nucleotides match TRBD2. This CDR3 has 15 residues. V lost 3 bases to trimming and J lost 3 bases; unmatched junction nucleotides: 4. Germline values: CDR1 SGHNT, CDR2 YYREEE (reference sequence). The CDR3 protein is CASSSASGDYNEQFL. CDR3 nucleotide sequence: TGTGCCAGCAGCTCCGCTAGCGGGGACTACAATGAGCAGTTCCTC.

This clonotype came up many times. CDR3 sequence: CASSRLVTGGYVGAFF. CDR3 bases: TGTGCCAGCAGTCGCCTCGTGACAGGGGGCTATGTTGGAGCTTTCTTT. This rearrangement joins TRBV12-3 or TRBV12-4 to TRBJ1-1, with 10 bases matching TRBD1. The length of the CDR3 is 16 residues. V lost 5 bases, J lost 10 bases, and 16 bases stayed unmatched.

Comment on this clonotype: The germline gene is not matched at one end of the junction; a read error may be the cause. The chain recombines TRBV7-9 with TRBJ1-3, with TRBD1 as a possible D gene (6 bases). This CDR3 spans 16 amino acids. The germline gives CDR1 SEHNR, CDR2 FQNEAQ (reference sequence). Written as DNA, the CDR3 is TGTGCCAGCAGTTTAGGTGGTGGGACAAAGGGAAACACCATATATTTT. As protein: CASSLGGGTKGNTIYF.

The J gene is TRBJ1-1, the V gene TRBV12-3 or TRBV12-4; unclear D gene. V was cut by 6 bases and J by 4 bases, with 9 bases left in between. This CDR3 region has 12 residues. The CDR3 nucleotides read TGTGCCAGCAGCCGGATAAGCACTGAAGCTTTCTTT. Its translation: CASSRISTEAFF.

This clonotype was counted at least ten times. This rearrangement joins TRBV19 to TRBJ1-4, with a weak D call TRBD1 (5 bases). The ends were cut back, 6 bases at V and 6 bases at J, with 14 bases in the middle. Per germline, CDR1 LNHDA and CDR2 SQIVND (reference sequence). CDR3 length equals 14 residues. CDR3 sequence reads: CASSSRDSDEKLFF. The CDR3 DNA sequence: TGTGCCAGTAGCTCTCGGGACTCGGATGAAAAACTGTTTTTT.

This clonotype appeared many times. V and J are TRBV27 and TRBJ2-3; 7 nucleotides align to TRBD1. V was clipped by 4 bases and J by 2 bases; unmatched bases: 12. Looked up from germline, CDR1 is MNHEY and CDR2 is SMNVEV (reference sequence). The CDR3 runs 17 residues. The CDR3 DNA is TGTGCCAGCAGTTCTCAGGGGGTAAGGGTAGACACAGATACGCAGTATTTT. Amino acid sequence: CASSSQGVRVDTDTQYF.

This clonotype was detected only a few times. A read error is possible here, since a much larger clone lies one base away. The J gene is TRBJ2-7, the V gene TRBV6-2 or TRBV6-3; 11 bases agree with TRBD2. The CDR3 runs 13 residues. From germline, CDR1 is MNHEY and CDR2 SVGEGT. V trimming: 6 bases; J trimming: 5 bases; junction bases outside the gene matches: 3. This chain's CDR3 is CASRTSGKNEQYF. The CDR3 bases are TGTGCCAGCAGGACTAGCGGGAAGAACGAGCAGTACTTC.

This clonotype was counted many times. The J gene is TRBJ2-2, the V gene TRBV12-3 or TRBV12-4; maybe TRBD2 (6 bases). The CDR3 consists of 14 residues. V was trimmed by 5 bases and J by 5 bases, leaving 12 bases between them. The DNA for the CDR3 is TGTGCCAGCAGTCAGGGTGCGGGGACCGGGGAGCTGTTTTTT. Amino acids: CASSQGAGTGELFF.

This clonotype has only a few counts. The CDR3 loop is CASSGDSPMNTEAFF. The DNA of the CDR3 is TGTGCCAGCAGCGGCGACAGCCCGATGAACACTGAAGCTTTCTTT. The chain combines TRBV5-6 with TRBJ1-1; tentative D call: TRBD1 (5 bases). With 4 bases removed from V and 0 bases from J, the gap between germline ends came to 13 bases. The CDR3 is 15 residues long. Germline V gives CDR1 SGHDT, CDR2 YYEEEE.

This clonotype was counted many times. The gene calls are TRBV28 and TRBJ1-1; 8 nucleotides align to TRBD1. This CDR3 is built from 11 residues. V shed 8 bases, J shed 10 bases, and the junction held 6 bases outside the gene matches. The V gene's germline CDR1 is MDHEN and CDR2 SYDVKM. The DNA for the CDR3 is TGTGCCAGCGGGCCCGACAGGGGAGCTTTCTTT. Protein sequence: CASGPDRGAFF.

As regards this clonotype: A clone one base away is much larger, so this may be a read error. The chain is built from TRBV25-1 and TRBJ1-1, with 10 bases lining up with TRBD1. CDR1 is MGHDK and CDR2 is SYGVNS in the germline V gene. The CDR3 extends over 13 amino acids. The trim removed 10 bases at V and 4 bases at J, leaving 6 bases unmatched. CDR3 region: CATSDRGSTEAFF. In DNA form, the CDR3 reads TGTGCCACCTCGGACAGGGGGAGCACTGAAGCTTTCTTT.

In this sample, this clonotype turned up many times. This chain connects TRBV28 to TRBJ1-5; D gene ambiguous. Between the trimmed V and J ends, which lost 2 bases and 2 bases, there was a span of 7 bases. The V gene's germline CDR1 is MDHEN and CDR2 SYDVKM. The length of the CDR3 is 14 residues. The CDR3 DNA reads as TGTGCCAGCAGTTTAGCCGGTCGCAATCAGCCCCAGCATTTT. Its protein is CASSLAGRNQPQHF. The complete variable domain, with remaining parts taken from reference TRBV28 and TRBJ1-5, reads DVKVTQSSRYLVKRTGEKVFLECVQDMDHENMFWYRQDPGLGLRLIYFSYDVKMKEKGDIPEGYSVSREKKERFSLILESASTNQTSMYLCASSLAGRNQPQHFGDGTRLSIL.

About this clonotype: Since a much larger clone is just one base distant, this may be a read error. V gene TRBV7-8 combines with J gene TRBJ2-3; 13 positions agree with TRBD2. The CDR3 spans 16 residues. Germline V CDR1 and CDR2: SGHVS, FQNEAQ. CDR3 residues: CVSSSPGLAGTDTQYF. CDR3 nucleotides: TGTGTCAGCAGCTCCCCGGGACTAGCGGGGACCGATACGCAGTATTTT.

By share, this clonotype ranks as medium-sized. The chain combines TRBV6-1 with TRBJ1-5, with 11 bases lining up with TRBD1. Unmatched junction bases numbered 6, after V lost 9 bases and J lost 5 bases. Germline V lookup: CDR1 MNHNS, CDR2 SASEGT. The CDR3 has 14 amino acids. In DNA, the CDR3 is TGTGCCAGTACAGGGACAGGGGGTTATCAGCCCCAGCATTTT. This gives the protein CASTGTGGYQPQHF.

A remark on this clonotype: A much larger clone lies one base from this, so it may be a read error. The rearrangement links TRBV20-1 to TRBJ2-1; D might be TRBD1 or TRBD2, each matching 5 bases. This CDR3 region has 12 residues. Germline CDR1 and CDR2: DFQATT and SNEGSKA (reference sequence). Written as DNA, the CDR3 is TGCAGTCCAGGGAGCTCCTACAATGAGCAGCTCTTC. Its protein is CSPGSSYNEQLF.

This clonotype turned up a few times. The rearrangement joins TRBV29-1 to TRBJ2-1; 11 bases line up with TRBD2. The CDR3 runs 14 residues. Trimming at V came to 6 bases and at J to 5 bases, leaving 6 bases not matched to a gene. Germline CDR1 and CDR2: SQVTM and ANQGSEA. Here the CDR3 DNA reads TGCAGCGTGTCTAGCGGGAGGAAACACAATGAGCAGTTCTTC. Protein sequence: CSVSSGRKHNEQFF.

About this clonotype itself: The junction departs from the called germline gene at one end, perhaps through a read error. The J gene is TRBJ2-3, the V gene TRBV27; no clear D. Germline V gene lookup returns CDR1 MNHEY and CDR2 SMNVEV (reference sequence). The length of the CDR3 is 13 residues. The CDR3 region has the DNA TGTGCCAGCAGTTCTCGATATCAAGATGCGCAGTATTTT. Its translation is CASSSRYQDAQYF.